The rows below give T cell receptor beta chains drawn from one sample of a study of shared clonotypes between healthy human individuals. The table came from immunoSEQ multiplex PCR; TCRdb's copy has only in-frame clones and leaves some out. This sample has about 2 million clones, with approximately 95% found just once. The sequenced sample was naive CD8+ T cells sorted from blood. The receptors come from a man between 18 and 29 years old in good health. CDR3s include the opening cysteine and the closing phenylalanine or tryptophan. A D gene is named only where the DNA matches it firmly. Only part of the rows carry a size: once, few, many, or a class if the clone is expanded.

>TRBJ2-5|TRBV11-2|-|-
CASSLGAGAPGETQYF
TGTGCCAGCAGCTTAGGGGCGGGGGCCCCGGGAGAGACCCAGTACTTC
>TRBJ2-7|TRBV6-5|-|-
CASRSVYEQYF
TGTGCCAGCAGATCGGTATACGAGCAGTACTTC
>TRBJ1-6|TRBV7-3|-|-
CASSLSLRGANYNSPLHF
TGTGCCAGCAGCTTATCCCTACGGGGGGCCAACTATAATTCACCCCTCCACTTT
>TRBJ1-1|TRBV6-5|TRBD1|-
CASSRDRGPNTEAFF
TGTGCCAGCAGCCGGGACAGGGGACCGAACACTGAAGCTTTCTTT
>TRBJ1-1|TRBV7-9|-|few
CASSLQRAGGNTEAFF
TGTGCCAGCAGCTTACAACGAGCCGGTGGTAACACTGAAGCTTTCTTT
>TRBJ2-7|TRBV6-1|-|-
CASSERADRYEQYF
TGTGCCAGCAGTGAACGGGCGGATCGGTACGAGCAGTACTTC
>TRBJ1-6|TRBV10-3|-|-
CAIGEDGNSPLHF
TGTGCCATCGGAGAGGATGGGAATTCACCCCTCCACTTT
>TRBJ2-7|TRBV29-1|-|-
CSVEGLFSGNEQYF
TGCAGCGTTGAAGGCCTCTTTTCGGGGAACGAGCAGTACTTC
>TRBJ1-6|TRBV27|-|once
CASSLGLQYNSPLHF
TGTGCCAGCAGTCTAGGACTGCAATATAATTCACCCCTCCACTTT
>TRBJ2-7|TRBV15|TRBD2|-
CATSRVLAVEQYF
TGTGCCACCAGCAGAGTGCTAGCGGTCGAGCAGTACTTC
>TRBJ2-1|TRBV29-1|TRBD2|-
CSVPPGLAGGRTYNEQFF
TGCAGCGTTCCGCCGGGACTAGCGGGAGGAAGGACCTACAATGAGCAGTTCTTC
>TRBJ1-6|TRBV13|-|-
CASSLGGSAYNSPLHF
TGTGCCAGCAGCTTAGGGGGGAGCGCCTATAATTCACCCCTCCACTTT
>TRBJ1-5|TRBV15|-|once
CATSEGTHQPQHF
TGTGCCACCAGCGAGGGGACTCATCAGCCCCAGCATTTT
>TRBJ2-7|TRBV5-6|-|-
CASSLELRVHEQYF
TGTGCCAGCAGCTTGGAACTTCGGGTTCACGAGCAGTACTTC
>TRBJ2-1|TRBV30|TRBD2|-
CAWDGLAADEQFF
TGTGCCTGGGATGGACTAGCTGCTGATGAGCAGTTCTTC
>TRBJ1-5|TRBV23-1|-|once
CASSPQTDSNQPQHF
TGCGCCAGCAGTCCCCAGACGGATAGCAATCAGCCCCAGCATTTT
>TRBJ2-2|TRBV2|TRBD2|once
CASSAGLAGGNTGELFF
TGTGCCAGCAGCGCTGGACTAGCGGGAGGGAACACCGGGGAGCTGTTTTTT
>TRBJ2-7|TRBV4-1|-|-
CASSQEPTDSYEQYF
TGCGCCAGCAGCCAAGAGCCAACCGACTCCTACGAGCAGTACTTC
>TRBJ2-7|TRBV14|-|-
CASSNIRTEQYF
TGTGCCAGCAGCAATATCCGGACGGAGCAGTACTTC
>TRBJ1-1|TRBV6-5|-|-
CASSHGPEAFF
TGTGCCAGCAGCCACGGTCCTGAAGCTTTCTTT
>TRBJ2-1|TRBV7-8|-|-
CASSLDAYNEQFF
TGTGCCAGCAGCTTAGATGCGTACAATGAGCAGTTCTTC
>TRBJ1-3|TRBV6-1|-|-
CASSERVQTGTRNTIYF
TGTGCCAGCAGTGAACGGGTCCAGACGGGGACCCGCAACACCATATATTTT
>TRBJ2-7|TRBV11-2|-|once
CASSYKPWNEQYF
TGTGCCAGCAGCTACAAGCCCTGGAACGAGCAGTACTTC
>TRBJ2-1|TRBV15|-|-
CATSPQGGEQFF
TGTGCCACCAGCCCTCAGGGAGGTGAGCAGTTCTTC
>TRBJ2-1|TRBV6-5|-|-
CASSYSEGPYNEQFF
TGTGCCAGCAGTTATTCGGAGGGCCCCTACAATGAGCAGTTCTTC
>TRBJ1-2|TRBV2|-|-
CASSDLGFDYGYTF
TGTGCCAGCAGTGATCTGGGTTTCGACTATGGCTACACCTTC
>TRBJ2-7|TRBV5-5|-|-
CASSAQGWEQYF
TGTGCCAGCAGCGCCCAAGGTTGGGAGCAGTACTTC
>TRBJ2-7|TRBV2|TRBD1|-
CASIQGIGYEQYF
TGTGCCAGCATACAGGGGATAGGGTACGAGCAGTACTTC
>TRBJ2-3|TRBV2|-|-
CASSEGTTPEQYF
TGTGCCAGCAGTGAAGGAACGACCCCAGAGCAGTATTTT
>TRBJ2-5|TRBV5-1|-|-
CASSLVGSVETQYF
TGCGCCAGCAGCTTGGTCGGTAGCGTGGAGACCCAGTACTTC
>TRBJ2-7|TRBV9|TRBD1|-
CASSATGFPYEQYF
TGTGCCAGCAGCGCGACAGGGTTCCCCTACGAGCAGTACTTC
>TRBJ2-7|TRBV9|-|-
CASSVADSYEQYF
TGTGCCAGCAGCGTAGCTGATTCCTACGAGCAGTACTTC
>TRBJ2-1|TRBV6-5|-|-
CASREAGTSNEQFF
TGTGCCAGCAGGGAGGCCGGGACAAGCAATGAGCAGTTCTTC
>TRBJ2-2|TRBV5-6|-|-
CASCLMQSGNTGELFF
TGTGCCAGCTGCCTTATGCAGTCCGGGAACACCGGGGAGCTGTTTTTT
>TRBJ1-5|TRBV4-1|TRBD1|-
CASSQGFGTGHQPQHF
TGCGCCAGCAGCCAGGGCTTCGGGACAGGGCATCAGCCCCAGCATTTT
>TRBJ2-3|TRBV19|-|-
CASSTRTQSTDTQYF
TGTGCCAGTAGTACCCGGACACAAAGCACAGATACGCAGTATTTT
>TRBJ1-1|TRBV7-6|-|-
CASSLDMNTEAFF
TGTGCCAGCAGCTTGGACATGAACACTGAAGCTTTCTTT
>TRBJ1-1|TRBV5-4|-|-
CASSLGPEAFF
TGTGCCAGCAGCTTAGGCCCTGAAGCTTTCTTT
>TRBJ1-3|TRBV12-5|-|once
CASGLKTDGNTIYF
TGTGCTAGTGGTTTAAAGACAGACGGAAACACCATATATTTT
>TRBJ1-1|TRBV6-1|-|-
CASSETKGDTEAFF
TGTGCCAGCAGTGAAACGAAAGGGGACACTGAAGCTTTCTTT
>TRBJ2-1|TRBV4-1|TRBD2|-
CASSQGGGNEQFF
TGCGCCAGCAGCCAAGGCGGGGGCAATGAGCAGTTCTTC
>TRBJ1-5|TRBV9|-|-
CASSKDSEDQPQHF
TGTGCCAGCAGCAAGGACAGTGAAGATCAGCCCCAGCATTTT
>TRBJ2-7|TRBV30|TRBD1|once
CAWSPTGGDEQYF
TGTGCCTGGAGTCCGACAGGGGGAGACGAGCAGTACTTC
>TRBJ2-2|TRBV9|-|-
CASSVGVATTGELFF
TGTGCCAGCAGCGTAGGGGTAGCCACCACCGGGGAGCTGTTTTTT
>TRBJ2-3|TRBV27|TRBD2|-
CASSFLAGTTDTQYF
TGTGCCAGCAGTTTTCTAGCGGGGACCACAGATACGCAGTATTTT
>TRBJ2-1|TRBV27|TRBD1|-
CASRDRGYYNEQFF
TGTGCCAGCAGGGACAGGGGTTACTACAATGAGCAGTTCTTC
>TRBJ1-4|TRBV28|-|-
CASSLVSAHNEKLFF
TGTGCCAGCAGTTTAGTCTCAGCTCATAATGAAAAACTGTTTTTT
>TRBJ1-1|TRBV13|-|-
CASSSWTGNTEAFF
TGTGCCAGCAGCTCCTGGACGGGGAACACTGAAGCTTTCTTT
>TRBJ2-7|TRBV7-3|-|-
CASSPKLGHRSEQYF
TGTGCCAGCAGCCCAAAATTGGGACACCGAAGCGAGCAGTACTTC
>TRBJ2-1|TRBV14|-|-
CASSQVNTGVQFF
TGTGCCAGCAGCCAAGTTAATACAGGTGTTCAGTTCTTC
>TRBJ2-2|TRBV6-1|-|few
CASREPNTGELFF
TGTGCCAGCAGAGAACCGAACACCGGGGAGCTGTTTTTT
>TRBJ2-7|TRBV6-1|-|-
CASSQGGEQYF
TGTGCCAGCTCCCAGGGGGGAGAGCAGTACTTC